The present T cell receptor (beta chain) was sequenced within a study of blood T cells in healthy people across ages. Primers used in a second PCR of about 6 to 11 cycles were a sample-barcoded 5' primer and a J-beta primer mix. MiXCR, applied by TCRdb to the 5' RACE reads, yields one record per CDR3 protein. The table has about 580,000 distinct CDR3 sequences, around half seen once; the top ten hold about 26%. This TCR derives from a man older than 75 in good health. Sequences were obtained from blood.

The CDR3 DNA follows: TGTGCCAGCAGCTCCCGCCGAGGCGGGACTAGCGGAACTACAAAAGAGACCCAGTACTTC. It specifies CASSSRRGGTSGTTKETQYF. The rearrangement uses TRBV7-8 and TRBJ2-5, with 11 bases aligning to TRBD2. Germline V lookup: CDR1 SGHVS, CDR2 FQNEAQ. V lost 4 bases and J lost 3; bases outside the gene matches: 19. The CDR3 is 20 amino acids.